In its sample, the clone carrying this T cell receptor beta chain was seen a few times. Its specificity is unknown. The CDR3 contains 16 residues. Germline-derived CDR1 and CDR2 are SGHRS and YFSETQ. Losses at the gene ends were 0 bases for V and 7 bases for J; bases not matched to a gene: 6. This sample was included in a study of T-cell reconstitution after alpha-beta-depleted transplantation in children. Study-wide findings and caveats: T cells produced anew were the main source of T-cell counts and diversity one year after transplant. The origin of alpha-beta T cells about two months after transplant was reportedly several hundred expanded graft clones. Surviving recipient T cells and thymic progenitors accounted for the high day-60 TCRbeta diversity observed in some patients.

Construction of the TCRbeta library involved unique molecular identifiers. TCRdb reprocessed the PCR reads with MiXCR, giving one entry per CDR3 protein. The sample lists around 580,000 distinct CDR3 sequences, 25% to 30% occurring once. The specimen comprised PBMCs, sampled before TCRalphabeta/CD19-depleted stem cell transplant. The chain couples TRBV5-1 to TRBJ2-1, with 11 bases that match TRBD2. The source is a boy in the first two years of life with Wiskott-Aldrich syndrome, due to receive a stem cell transplant. The DNA for the CDR3 is TGCGCCAGCAGCTTGGGACTAGCGGGGCCGGGTAATGAGCAGTTCTTC. This gives the protein CASSLGLAGPGNEQFF.